What follows are 3 T cell receptor beta chains derived from one specimen sequenced in a study of CD8 T cells in ankylosing spondylitis. Their specific antigens are unknown. TCRdb reprocessed the 5' RACE reads via MiXCR and lists one record per CDR3 protein. The sample holds 400,000 to 450,000 distinct CDR3 sequences, 15% to 20% seen once. Findings and limits, study-wide: Blood of patients with ankylosing spondylitis appeared to be characterized by a TCR beta motif of fewer than 10 highly homologous variants.

The sequencing sample was made of blood, either unsorted or a sorted T cell fraction (not recorded which). Receptor source: a male donor with ankylosing spondylitis.

The V call is TRBV11-2, the J call TRBJ2-2; 10 bases align to TRBD1. Germline V gene sequence: CDR1 SGHAT, CDR2 FQNNGV. V lost 5 bases, J lost 7 bases, and 7 bases stayed unmatched. This CDR3 is 15 amino acids long. CDR3 DNA: TGTGCCAGCAGCACAGACAGGGGGCGGTACGGGGAGCTGTTTTTT. Protein: CASSTDRGRYGELFF.

J is TRBJ2-5 and V is TRBV4-1; D unresolved. The V end lost 1 base, the J end lost 5 bases, and 8 bases lay between the germline ends. Germline-derived CDR1 and CDR2 are MGHRA and YSYEKL. The CDR3 covers 13 residues. The CDR3 DNA is TGCGCCAGCAGCCAAGGTCCCGTTGAGACCCAGTACTTC. Amino acids: CASSQGPVETQYF.

This clonotype was found many times. This rearrangement joins TRBV4-2 to TRBJ2-1; possibly TRBD2 for D (5 bases). Germline lookup yields CDR1 LGHNA and CDR2 YNFKEQ. The CDR3 is 13 amino acids. Trimming pared 3 bases from V and 8 bases from J, leaving 11 bases between. The CDR3 loop reads CASSQKLGDEQFF. Written as DNA, the CDR3 is TGTGCCAGCAGCCAGAAACTAGGAGATGAGCAGTTCTTC.